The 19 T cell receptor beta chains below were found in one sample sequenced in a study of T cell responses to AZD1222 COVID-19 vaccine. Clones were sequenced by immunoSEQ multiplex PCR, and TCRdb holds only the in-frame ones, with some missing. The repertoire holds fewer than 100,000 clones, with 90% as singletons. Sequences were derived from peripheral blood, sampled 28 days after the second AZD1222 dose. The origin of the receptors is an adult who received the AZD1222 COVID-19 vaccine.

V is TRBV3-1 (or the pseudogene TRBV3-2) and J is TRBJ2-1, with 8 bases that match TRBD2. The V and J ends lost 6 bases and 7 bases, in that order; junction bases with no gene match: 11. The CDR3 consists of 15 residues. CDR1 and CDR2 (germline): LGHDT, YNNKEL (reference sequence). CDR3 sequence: CASSEAGALVNEQFF. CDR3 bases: TGTGCCAGCAGTGAAGCGGGGGCGTTAGTGAATGAGCAGTTCTTC.

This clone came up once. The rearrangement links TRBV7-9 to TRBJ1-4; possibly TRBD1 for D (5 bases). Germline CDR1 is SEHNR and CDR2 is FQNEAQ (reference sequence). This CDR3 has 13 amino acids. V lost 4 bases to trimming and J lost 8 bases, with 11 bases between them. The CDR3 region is CASSSQEGEKLFF. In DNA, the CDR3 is TGTGCCAGCAGCTCCCAAGAGGGGGAAAAACTGTTTTTT.

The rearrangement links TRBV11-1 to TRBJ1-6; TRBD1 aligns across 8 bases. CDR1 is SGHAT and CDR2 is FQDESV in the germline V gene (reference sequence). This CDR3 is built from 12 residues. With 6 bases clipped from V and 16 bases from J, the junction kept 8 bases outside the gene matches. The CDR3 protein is CASSPGQEKLHF. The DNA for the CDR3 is TGTGCCAGCAGTCCGGGACAGGAGAAACTCCACTTT. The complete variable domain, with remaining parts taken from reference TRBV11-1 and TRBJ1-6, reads EAEVAQSPRYKITEKSQAVAFWCDPISGHATLYWYRQILGQGPELLVQFQDESVVDDSQLPKDRFSAERLKGVDSTLKIQPAELGDSAMYLCASSPGQEKLHFGNGTRLTVT.

As DNA, the CDR3 is TGTGCCAGCAGCCAGACCTCTGGGGCCAACGTCCTGACTTTC. Translation gives CASSQTSGANVLTF. The V call is TRBV3-1 (or the pseudogene TRBV3-2), the J call TRBJ2-6; D unclear. The V gene's germline CDR1 is LGHDT and CDR2 YNNKEL (reference sequence). The CDR3 has 14 residues. V lost 3 bases and J 0 bases, leaving 3 bases between the germline ends.

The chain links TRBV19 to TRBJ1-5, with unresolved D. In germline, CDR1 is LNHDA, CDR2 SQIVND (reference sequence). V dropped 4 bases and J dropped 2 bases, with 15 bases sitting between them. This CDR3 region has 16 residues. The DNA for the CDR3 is TGTGCCAGTAGTACCCATAAAGAGTGGGGCAATCAGCCCCAGCATTTT. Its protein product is CASSTHKEWGNQPQHF.

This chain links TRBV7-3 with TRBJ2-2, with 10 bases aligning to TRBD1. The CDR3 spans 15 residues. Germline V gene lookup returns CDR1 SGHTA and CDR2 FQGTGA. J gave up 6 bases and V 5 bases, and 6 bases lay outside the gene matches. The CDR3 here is CASSEGTGVSGELFF. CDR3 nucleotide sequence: TGTGCCAGCAGCGAAGGGACAGGGGTTTCCGGGGAGCTGTTTTTT.

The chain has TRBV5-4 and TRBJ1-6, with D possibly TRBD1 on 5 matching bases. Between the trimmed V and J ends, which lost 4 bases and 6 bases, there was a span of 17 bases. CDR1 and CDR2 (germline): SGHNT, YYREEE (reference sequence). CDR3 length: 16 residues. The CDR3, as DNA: TGTGCCAGCAGCATCTACAGGAGCGGGATTAATTCACCCCTCCACTTT. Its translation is CASSIYRSGINSPLHF.

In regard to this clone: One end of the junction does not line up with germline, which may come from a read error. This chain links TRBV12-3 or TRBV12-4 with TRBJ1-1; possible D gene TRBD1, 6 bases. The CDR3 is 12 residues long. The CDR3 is CASSRDRTDAFF. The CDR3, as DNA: TGTGCCAGCAGCCGAGACAGGACTGATGCTTTCTTT.

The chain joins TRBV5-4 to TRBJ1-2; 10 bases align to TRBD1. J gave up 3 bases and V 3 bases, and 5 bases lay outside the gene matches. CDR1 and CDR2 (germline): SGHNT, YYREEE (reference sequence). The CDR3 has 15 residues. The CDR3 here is CASSSHGQGDYGYTF. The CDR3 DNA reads TGTGCCAGCAGCTCACACGGACAGGGGGACTATGGCTACACCTTC. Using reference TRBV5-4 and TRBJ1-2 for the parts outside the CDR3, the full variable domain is ETGVTQSPTHLIKTRGQQVTLRCSSQSGHNTVSWYQQALGQGPQFIFQYYREEENGRGNFPPRFSGLQFPNYSSELNVNALELDDSALYLCASSSHGQGDYGYTFGSGTRLTVV.

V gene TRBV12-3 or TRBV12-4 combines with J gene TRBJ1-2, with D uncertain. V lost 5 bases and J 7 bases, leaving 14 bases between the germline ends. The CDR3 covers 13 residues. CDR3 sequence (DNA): TGTGCCAGCAGTCCCGGGCCCGACATTGGCTACACCTTC. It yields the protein CASSPGPDIGYTF.

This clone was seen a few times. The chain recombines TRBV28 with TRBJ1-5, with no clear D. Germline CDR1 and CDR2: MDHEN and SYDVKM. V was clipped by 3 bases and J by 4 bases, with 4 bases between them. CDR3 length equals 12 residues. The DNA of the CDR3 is TGTGCCAGCAGTTTTCGGAATCAGCCCCAGCATTTT. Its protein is CASSFRNQPQHF.

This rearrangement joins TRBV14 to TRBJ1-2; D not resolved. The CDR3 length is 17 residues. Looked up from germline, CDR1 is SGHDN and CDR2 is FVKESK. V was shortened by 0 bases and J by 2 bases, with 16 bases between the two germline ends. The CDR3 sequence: CASSQDLWAASNYGYTF. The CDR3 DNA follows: TGTGCCAGCAGCCAAGATCTTTGGGCAGCGTCAAACTATGGCTACACCTTC.

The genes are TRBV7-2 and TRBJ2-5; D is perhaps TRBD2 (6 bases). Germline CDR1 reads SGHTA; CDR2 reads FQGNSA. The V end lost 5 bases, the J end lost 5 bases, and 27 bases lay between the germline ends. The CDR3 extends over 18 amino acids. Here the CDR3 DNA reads TGTGCCAGCAGCAGACGGGACTTTCACCTACCTCCCCGGGAGACCCAGTACTTC. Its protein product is CASSRRDFHLPPRETQYF.

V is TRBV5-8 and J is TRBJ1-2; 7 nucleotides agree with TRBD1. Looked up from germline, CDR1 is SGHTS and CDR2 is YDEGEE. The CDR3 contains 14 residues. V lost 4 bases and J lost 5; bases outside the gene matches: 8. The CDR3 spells CASSNQGQLYGYTF. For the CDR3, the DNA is TGTGCCAGCAGCAACCAGGGACAGCTTTATGGCTACACCTTC.

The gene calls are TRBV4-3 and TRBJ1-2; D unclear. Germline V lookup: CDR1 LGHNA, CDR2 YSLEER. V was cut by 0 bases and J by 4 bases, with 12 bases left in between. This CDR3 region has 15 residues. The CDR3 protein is CASSQDAVSGYGYTF. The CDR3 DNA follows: TGCGCCAGCAGCCAAGACGCGGTCTCGGGCTATGGCTACACCTTC.

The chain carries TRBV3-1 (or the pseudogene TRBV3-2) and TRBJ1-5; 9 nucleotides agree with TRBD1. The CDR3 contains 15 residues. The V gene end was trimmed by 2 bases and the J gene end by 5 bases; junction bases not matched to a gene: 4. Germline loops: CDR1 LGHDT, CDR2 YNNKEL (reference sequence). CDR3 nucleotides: TGTGCCAGCAGCCAAACAGGGGGCGGTTATCAGCCCCAGCATTTT. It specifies CASSQTGGGYQPQHF.

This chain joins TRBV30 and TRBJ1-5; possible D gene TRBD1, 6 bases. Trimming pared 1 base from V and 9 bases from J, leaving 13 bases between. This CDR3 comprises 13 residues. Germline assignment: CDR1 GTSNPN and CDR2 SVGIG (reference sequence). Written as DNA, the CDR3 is TGTGCCTGGAGTGACAGGGTCGAGGGGCCCCAGCATTTT. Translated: CAWSDRVEGPQHF.

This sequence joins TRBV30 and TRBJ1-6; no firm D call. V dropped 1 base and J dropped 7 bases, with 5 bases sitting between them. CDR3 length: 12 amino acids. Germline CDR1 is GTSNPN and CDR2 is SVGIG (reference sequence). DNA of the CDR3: TGTGCCTGGAGTGAAAGAAATTCACCCCTCCACTTT. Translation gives CAWSERNSPLHF.

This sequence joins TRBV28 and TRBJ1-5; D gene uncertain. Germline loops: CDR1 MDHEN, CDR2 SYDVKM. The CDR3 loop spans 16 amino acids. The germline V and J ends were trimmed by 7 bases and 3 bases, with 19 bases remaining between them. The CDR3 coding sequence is TGTGCCAGCACTCGTCAGGCCGGAACTTACAATCAGCCCCAGCATTTT. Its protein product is CASTRQAGTYNQPQHF.